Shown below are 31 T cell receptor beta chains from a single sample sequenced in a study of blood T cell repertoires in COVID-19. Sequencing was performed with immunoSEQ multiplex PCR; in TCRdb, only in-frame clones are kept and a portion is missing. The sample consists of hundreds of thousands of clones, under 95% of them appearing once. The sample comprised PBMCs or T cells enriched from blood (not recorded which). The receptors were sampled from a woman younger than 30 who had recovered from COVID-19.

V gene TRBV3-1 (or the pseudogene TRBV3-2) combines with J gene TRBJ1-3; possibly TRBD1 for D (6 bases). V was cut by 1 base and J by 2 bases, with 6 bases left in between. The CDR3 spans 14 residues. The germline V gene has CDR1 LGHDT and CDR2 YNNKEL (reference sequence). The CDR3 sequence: CASSQAGAGNTIYF. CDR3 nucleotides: TGTGCCAGCAGCCAAGCAGGGGCTGGAAACACCATATATTTT.

The CDR3 sequence is CASKQTGTYEQYF. CDR3 coding DNA: TGTGCCAGCAAACAGACAGGGACCTACGAGCAGTACTTC. V is TRBV2 and J is TRBJ2-7; 7 bases line up with TRBD1. The junction had 5 bases not matched to a gene; V was cut back by 7 bases and J by 2 bases. This CDR3 has 13 amino acids. Per germline, CDR1 SNHLY and CDR2 FYNNEI.

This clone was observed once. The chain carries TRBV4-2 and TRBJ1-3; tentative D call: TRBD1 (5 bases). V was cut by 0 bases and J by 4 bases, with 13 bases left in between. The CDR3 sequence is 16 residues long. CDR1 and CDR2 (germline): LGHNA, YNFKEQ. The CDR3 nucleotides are TGTGCCAGCAGCCAAGATACCAGCCGGGGGGGAAACACCATATATTTT. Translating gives CASSQDTSRGGNTIYF.

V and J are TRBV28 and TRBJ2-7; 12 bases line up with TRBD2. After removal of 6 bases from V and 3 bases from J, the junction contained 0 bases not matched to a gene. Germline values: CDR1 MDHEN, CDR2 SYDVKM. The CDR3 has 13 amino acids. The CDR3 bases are TGTGCCAGCAGGACTAGCGGGGGCTACGAGCAGTACTTC. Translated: CASRTSGGYEQYF.

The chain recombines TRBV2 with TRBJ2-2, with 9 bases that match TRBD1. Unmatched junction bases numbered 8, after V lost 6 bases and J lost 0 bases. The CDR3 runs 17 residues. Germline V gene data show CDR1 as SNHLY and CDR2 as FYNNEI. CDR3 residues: CASRTDRGHTNTGELFF. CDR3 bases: TGTGCCAGCAGGACGGACAGGGGACACACGAACACCGGGGAGCTGTTTTTT.

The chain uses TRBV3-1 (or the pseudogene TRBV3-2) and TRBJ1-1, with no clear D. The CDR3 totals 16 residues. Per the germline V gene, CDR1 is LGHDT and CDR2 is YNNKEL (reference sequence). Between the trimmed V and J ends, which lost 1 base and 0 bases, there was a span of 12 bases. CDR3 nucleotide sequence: TGTGCCAGCAGCCAAGGTACGCCCGGTATGAACACTGAAGCTTTCTTT. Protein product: CASSQGTPGMNTEAFF.

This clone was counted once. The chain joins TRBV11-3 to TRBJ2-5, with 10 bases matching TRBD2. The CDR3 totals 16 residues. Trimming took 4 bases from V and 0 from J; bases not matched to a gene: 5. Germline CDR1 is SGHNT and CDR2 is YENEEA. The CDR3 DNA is TGTGCCAGCAGCTCTCTAGCGGGGGACCACCAAGAGACCCAGTACTTC. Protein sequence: CASSSLAGDHQETQYF.

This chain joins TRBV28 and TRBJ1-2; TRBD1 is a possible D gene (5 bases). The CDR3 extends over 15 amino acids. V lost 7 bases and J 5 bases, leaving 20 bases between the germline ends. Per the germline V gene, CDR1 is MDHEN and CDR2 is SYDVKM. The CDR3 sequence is CASTHHAGGVYGYTF. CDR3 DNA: TGTGCCAGCACTCATCACGCGGGGGGGGTATATGGCTACACCTTC.

The CDR3: CATAGVGFNEQFF. DNA for the CDR3: TGTGCCACCGCGGGGGTAGGATTCAATGAGCAGTTCTTC. V usage is TRBV24-1 and J usage is TRBJ2-1, with 7 bases that match TRBD2. The germline CDR1 and CDR2 sequences are KGHDR and SFDVKD. The CDR3 has 13 residues. The V segment lost 9 bases and the J segment 6 bases; nucleotides outside the gene matches: 7.

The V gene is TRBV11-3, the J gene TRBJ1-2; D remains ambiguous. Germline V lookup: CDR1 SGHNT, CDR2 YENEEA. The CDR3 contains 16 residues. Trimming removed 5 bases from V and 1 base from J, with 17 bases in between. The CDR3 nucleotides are TGTGCCAGCAGCCCCTTCCCCGGGAAGATTAACTATGGCTACACCTTC. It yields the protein CASSPFPGKINYGYTF.

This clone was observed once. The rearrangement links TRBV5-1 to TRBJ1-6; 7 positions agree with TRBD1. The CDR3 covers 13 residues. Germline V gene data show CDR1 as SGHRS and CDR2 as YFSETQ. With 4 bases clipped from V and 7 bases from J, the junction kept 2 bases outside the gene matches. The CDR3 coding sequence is TGCGCCAGCAGCCAAGGGGGCAATTCACCCCTCCACTTT. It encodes CASSQGGNSPLHF.

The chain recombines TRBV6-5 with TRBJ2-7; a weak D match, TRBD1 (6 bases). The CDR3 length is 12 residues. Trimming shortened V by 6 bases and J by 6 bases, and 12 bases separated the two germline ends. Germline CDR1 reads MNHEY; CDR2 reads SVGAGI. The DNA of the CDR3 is TGTGCCAGCAGATCCACAGGGTCCGAGCAGTACTTC. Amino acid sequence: CASRSTGSEQYF.

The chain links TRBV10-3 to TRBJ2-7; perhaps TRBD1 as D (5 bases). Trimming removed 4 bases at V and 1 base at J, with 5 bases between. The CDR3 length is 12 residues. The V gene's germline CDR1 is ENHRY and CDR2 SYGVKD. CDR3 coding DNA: TGTGCCATCAGTGGACAGTCCTACGAGCAGTACTTC. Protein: CAISGQSYEQYF.

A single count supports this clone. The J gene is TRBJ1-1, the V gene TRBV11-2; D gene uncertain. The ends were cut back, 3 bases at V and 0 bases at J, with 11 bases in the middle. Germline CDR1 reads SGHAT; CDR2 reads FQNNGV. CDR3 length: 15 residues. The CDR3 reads CASSFFVAMNTEAFF. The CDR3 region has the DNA TGTGCCAGCAGCTTTTTTGTGGCCATGAACACTGAAGCTTTCTTT.

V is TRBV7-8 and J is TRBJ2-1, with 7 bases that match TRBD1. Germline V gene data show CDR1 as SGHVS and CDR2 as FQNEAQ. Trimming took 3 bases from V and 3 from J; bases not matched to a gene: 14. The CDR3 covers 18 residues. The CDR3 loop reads CASSLFRGGVLSYNEQFF. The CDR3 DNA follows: TGTGCCAGCAGCTTGTTTAGAGGGGGCGTCCTCAGCTACAATGAGCAGTTCTTC.

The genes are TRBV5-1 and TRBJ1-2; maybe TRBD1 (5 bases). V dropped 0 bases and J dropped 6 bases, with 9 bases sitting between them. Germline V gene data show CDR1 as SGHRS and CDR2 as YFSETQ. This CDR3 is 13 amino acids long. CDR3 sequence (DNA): TGCGCCAGCAGCTTGGCAGGGATAGATGGCTACACCTTC. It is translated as CASSLAGIDGYTF. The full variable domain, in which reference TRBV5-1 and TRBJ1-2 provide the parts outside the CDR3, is KAGVTQTPRYLIKTRGQQVTLSCSPISGHRSVSWYQQTPGQGLQFLFEYFSETQRNKGNFPGRFSGRQFSNSRSEMNVSTLELGDSALYLCASSLAGIDGYTFGSGTRLTVV.

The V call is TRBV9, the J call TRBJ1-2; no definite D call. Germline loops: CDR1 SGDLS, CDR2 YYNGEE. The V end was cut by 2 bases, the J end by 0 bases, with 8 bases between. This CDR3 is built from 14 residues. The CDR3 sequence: CASSVVEANYGYTF. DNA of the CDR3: TGTGCCAGCAGCGTCGTAGAGGCTAACTATGGCTACACCTTC.

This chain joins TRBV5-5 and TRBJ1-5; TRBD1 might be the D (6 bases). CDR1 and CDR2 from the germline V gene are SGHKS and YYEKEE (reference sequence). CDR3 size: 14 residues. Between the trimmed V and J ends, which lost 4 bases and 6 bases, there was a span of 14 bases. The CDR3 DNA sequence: TGTGCCAGCAGCCATGGACAGAACGGTCAGCCCCAGCATTTT. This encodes CASSHGQNGQPQHF.

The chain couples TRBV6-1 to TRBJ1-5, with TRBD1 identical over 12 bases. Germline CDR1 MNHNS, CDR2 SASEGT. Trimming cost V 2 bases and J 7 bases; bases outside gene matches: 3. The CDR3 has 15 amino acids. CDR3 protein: CASSEPGTGGQPQHF. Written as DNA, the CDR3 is TGTGCCAGCAGTGAACCCGGGACAGGGGGCCAGCCCCAGCATTTT.

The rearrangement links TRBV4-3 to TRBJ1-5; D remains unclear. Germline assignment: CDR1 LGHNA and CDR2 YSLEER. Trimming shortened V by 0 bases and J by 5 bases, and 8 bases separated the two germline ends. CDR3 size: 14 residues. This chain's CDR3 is CASSQDLADQPQHF. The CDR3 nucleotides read TGCGCCAGCAGCCAAGATTTAGCCGATCAGCCCCAGCATTTT.

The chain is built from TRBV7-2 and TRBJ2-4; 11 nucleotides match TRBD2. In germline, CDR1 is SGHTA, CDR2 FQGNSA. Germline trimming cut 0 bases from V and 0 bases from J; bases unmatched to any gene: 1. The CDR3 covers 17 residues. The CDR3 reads CASSLAGLAEAKNIQYF. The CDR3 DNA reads TGTGCCAGCAGCTTAGCGGGACTAGCGGAAGCCAAAAACATTCAGTACTTC.

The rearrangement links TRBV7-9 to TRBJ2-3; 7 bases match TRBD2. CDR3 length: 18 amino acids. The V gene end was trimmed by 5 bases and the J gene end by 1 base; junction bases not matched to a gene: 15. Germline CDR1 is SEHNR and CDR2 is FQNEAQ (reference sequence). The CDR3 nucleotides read TGTGCCAGCAGCCCGACCCCCCTCCTGGCGGGGGGCACAGATACGCAGTATTTT. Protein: CASSPTPLLAGGTDTQYF. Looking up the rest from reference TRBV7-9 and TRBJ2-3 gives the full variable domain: DTGVSQNPRHKITKRGQNVTFRCDPISEHNRLYWYRQTLGQGPEFLTYFQNEAQLEKSRLLSDRFSAERPKGSFSTLEIQRTEQGDSAMYLCASSPTPLLAGGTDTQYFGPGTRLTVL.

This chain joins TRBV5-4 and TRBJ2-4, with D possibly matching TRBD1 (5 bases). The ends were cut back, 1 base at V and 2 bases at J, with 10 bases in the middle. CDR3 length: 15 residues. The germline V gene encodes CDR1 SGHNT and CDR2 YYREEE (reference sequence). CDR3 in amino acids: CASSLRGRSKNIQYF. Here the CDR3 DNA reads TGTGCCAGCAGCTTGAGGGGTCGGTCCAAAAACATTCAGTACTTC.

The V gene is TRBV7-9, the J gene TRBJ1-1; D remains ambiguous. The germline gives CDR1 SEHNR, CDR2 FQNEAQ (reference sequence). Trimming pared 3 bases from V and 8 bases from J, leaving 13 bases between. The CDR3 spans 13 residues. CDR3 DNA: TGTGCCAGCAGCTTGGGCCGGGGAGGGGAAGCTTTCTTT. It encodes CASSLGRGGEAFF. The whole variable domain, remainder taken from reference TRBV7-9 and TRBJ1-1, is DTGVSQNPRHKITKRGQNVTFRCDPISEHNRLYWYRQTLGQGPEFLTYFQNEAQLEKSRLLSDRFSAERPKGSFSTLEIQRTEQGDSAMYLCASSLGRGGEAFFGQGTRLTVV.

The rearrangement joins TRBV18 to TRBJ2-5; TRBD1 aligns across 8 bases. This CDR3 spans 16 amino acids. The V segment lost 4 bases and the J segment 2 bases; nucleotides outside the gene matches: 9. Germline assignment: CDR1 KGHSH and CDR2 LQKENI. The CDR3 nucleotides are TGTGCCAGCTCACGCTTGAGGACAGGGATACAAGAGACCCAGTACTTC. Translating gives CASSRLRTGIQETQYF.

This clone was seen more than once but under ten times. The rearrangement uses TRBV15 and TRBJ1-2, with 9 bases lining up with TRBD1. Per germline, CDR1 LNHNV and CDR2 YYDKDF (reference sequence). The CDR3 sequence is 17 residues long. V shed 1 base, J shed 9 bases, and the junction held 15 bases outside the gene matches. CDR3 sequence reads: CATSRVFGGQGGGSYTF. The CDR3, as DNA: TGTGCCACCAGCAGAGTTTTTGGGGGACAGGGAGGTGGAAGCTACACCTTC.

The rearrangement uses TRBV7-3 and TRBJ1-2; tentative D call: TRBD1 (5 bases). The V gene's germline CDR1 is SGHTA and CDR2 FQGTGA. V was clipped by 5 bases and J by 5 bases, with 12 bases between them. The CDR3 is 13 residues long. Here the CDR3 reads CASSGQSGYGYTF. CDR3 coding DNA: TGTGCCAGCAGCGGACAAAGTGGGTATGGCTACACCTTC. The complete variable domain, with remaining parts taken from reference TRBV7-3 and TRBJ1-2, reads GAGVSQTPSNKVTEKGKYVELRCDPISGHTALYWYRQSLGQGPEFLIYFQGTGAADDSGLPNDRFFAVRPEGSVSTLKIQRTERGDSAVYLCASSGQSGYGYTFGSGTRLTVV.

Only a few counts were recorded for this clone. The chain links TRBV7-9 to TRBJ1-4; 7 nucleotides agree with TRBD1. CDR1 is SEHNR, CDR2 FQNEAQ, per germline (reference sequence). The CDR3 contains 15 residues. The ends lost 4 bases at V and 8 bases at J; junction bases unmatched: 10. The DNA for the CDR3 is TGTGCCAGCAGCTCCACAGGGGCGGTGAGGGAAAAACTGTTTTTT. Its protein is CASSSTGAVREKLFF.

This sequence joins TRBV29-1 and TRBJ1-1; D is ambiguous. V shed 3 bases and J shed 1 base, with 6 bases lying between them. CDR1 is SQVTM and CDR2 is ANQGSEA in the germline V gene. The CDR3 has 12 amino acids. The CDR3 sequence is CSVEAQNTEAFF. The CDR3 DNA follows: TGCAGCGTTGAGGCTCAGAACACTGAAGCTTTCTTT.

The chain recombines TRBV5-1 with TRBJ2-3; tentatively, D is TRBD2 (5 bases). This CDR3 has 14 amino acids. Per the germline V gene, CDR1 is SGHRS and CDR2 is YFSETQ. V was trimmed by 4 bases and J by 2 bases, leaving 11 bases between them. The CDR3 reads CASSPGLFTDTQYF. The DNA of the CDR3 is TGCGCCAGCAGCCCAGGACTTTTCACAGATACGCAGTATTTT.

This CDR3 is CASSISGVYGYTF. DNA of the CDR3: TGTGCCAGTAGTATATCAGGGGTCTATGGCTACACCTTC. V is TRBV19 and J is TRBJ1-2; D perhaps matches TRBD1 (6 bases). The CDR3 spans 13 residues. The germline V gene has CDR1 LNHDA and CDR2 SQIVND (reference sequence). The ends were cut back, 2 bases at V and 4 bases at J, with 8 bases in the middle.